The 7 T cell receptor beta chains listed next were all sequenced from one sample in a study of cytomegalovirus exposure and HLA in healthy donors. The PCR used 60 Vbeta and 13 Jbeta primers. Sequencing used immunoSEQ multiplex PCR; TCRdb keeps in-frame clones, though not all of them. The sample yields roughly 120,000 clones, less than 80% seen once. The specimen was PBMCs. The receptors stem from a man aged 50 or older in good health and CMV-seronegative.

CDR3 region: CASSSMEALPYEQYV. The CDR3 region has the DNA TGTGCCAGCAGTTCGATGGAGGCCCTCCCCTACGAGCAGTACGTC. The chain has TRBV28 and TRBJ2-7, with D possibly being TRBD2 (5 bases). With 4 bases removed from V and 2 bases from J, the gap between germline ends came to 15 bases. In germline, CDR1 is MDHEN, CDR2 SYDVKM. CDR3 length equals 15 residues.

V gene TRBV27 combines with J gene TRBJ2-1; 7 positions agree with TRBD2. This CDR3 has 16 amino acids. In germline, CDR1 is MNHEY, CDR2 SMNVEV (reference sequence). V shed 5 bases and J 0 bases; nucleotides not matched to a gene: 7. CDR3 sequence: CASSPSRESSYNEQFF. The CDR3 DNA follows: TGTGCCAGCAGTCCTTCGCGGGAGAGCTCCTACAATGAGCAGTTCTTC.

The chain combines TRBV5-1 with TRBJ1-3; TRBD1 matches at 10 bases. The CDR3 contains 21 residues. V was clipped by 1 base and J by 0 bases; unmatched bases: 16. Per the germline V gene, CDR1 is SGHRS and CDR2 is YFSETQ. The chain's CDR3 is CASSLSPRGTGASFSGNTIYF. The CDR3, as DNA: TGCGCCAGCAGCTTGTCTCCTCGCGGGACAGGGGCGTCCTTCTCTGGAAACACCATATATTTT.

The J gene is TRBJ1-2, the V gene TRBV4-3; 10 nucleotides agree with TRBD1. Germline-derived CDR1 and CDR2 are LGHNA and YSLEER. The CDR3 has 15 amino acids. V was clipped by 2 bases and J by 7 bases; unmatched bases: 7. The CDR3 DNA sequence: TGCGCCAGCAGCCAACTTCCCCGGGACAGGGGTGGCTACACCTTC. Its protein product is CASSQLPRDRGGYTF.

V and J are TRBV6-1 and TRBJ2-5; 7 bases are shared with TRBD1. This CDR3 comprises 13 residues. Germline assignment: CDR1 MNHNS and CDR2 SASEGT. Unmatched junction bases numbered 4, after V lost 5 bases and J lost 4 bases. CDR3 in amino acids: CASSQTGRETQYF. The CDR3 nucleotides read TGTGCCAGCAGTCAGACAGGGAGAGAGACCCAGTACTTC.

This clone was detected a few times. V gene TRBV2 combines with J gene TRBJ2-3; 10 nucleotides agree with TRBD2. The junction had 10 bases not matched to a gene; V was cut back by 0 bases and J by 4 bases. The CDR3 extends over 18 amino acids. CDR1 and CDR2 from the germline V gene are SNHLY and FYNNEI. For the CDR3, the DNA is TGTGCCAGCAGTGAAGCGCTTTGGCTAGCGGGGGCCCCAGATACGCAGTATTTT. Its protein is CASSEALWLAGAPDTQYF.

V is TRBV6-1 and J is TRBJ2-2; TRBD1 is a possible D gene (6 bases). The CDR3 runs 15 residues. Trimming shortened V by 6 bases and J by 2 bases, and 13 bases separated the two germline ends. Germline V gene lookup returns CDR1 MNHNS and CDR2 SASEGT. The CDR3 reads CASRVGQLNTGELFF. CDR3 nucleotides: TGTGCCAGCAGGGTGGGACAACTAAACACCGGGGAGCTGTTTTTT.